The 32 T cell receptor beta chains below come from one sample, sequenced in a study of shared clonotypes between healthy human individuals. Clones were sequenced by immunoSEQ multiplex PCR, and TCRdb holds only the in-frame ones, with some missing. The sample contains 1.6 million or so clones, more than 95% of which appear only once. The sequenced sample consisted of naive CD4+ T cells sorted from blood. Subset given: CD45RA+ positively selected. Receptors were obtained from a man under 40 in good health.

The gene calls are TRBV5-1 and TRBJ2-7; TRBD2 agrees at 8 bases. The V gene's germline CDR1 is SGHRS and CDR2 YFSETQ. The length of the CDR3 is 14 residues. With V trimmed by 0 bases and J by 5 bases, 4 bases remained unmatched. CDR3 in DNA: TGCGCCAGCAGCTTGGCCCGGGAGGGCAACGAGCAGTACTTC. Its translation: CASSLAREGNEQYF.

The chain has TRBV15 and TRBJ2-5, with D possibly TRBD2 on 6 matching bases. The germline V gene encodes CDR1 LNHNV and CDR2 YYDKDF (reference sequence). Trimming removed 5 bases at V and 1 base at J, with 14 bases between. The CDR3 is made up of 15 amino acids. CDR3 in DNA: TGTGCCACCAGCGGGAGGTCTAGGATCCAAGAGACCCAGTACTTC. As protein: CATSGRSRIQETQYF.

The chain has TRBV20-1 and TRBJ2-1, with unresolved D. Trimming removed 5 bases at V and 10 bases at J, with 9 bases between. The CDR3 is 10 residues long. In germline, CDR1 is DFQATT, CDR2 SNEGSKA (reference sequence). The CDR3 loop is CSAPNREQFF. For the CDR3, the DNA is TGCAGTGCTCCAAATAGGGAGCAGTTCTTC.

This chain links TRBV11-2 with TRBJ2-3; TRBD1 matches at 7 bases. The V gene end was trimmed by 4 bases and the J gene end by 4 bases; junction bases not matched to a gene: 8. This CDR3 comprises 15 residues. The germline V gene encodes CDR1 SGHAT and CDR2 FQNNGV. The CDR3: CASSSDYRGADTQYF. CDR3 bases: TGTGCCAGCAGCTCTGACTACAGGGGCGCAGATACGCAGTATTTT. The variable domain in full, with the rest retrieved from reference TRBV11-2 and TRBJ2-3, is EAGVAQSPRYKIIEKRQSVAFWCNPISGHATLYWYQQILGQGPKLLIQFQNNGVVDDSQLPKDRFSAERLKGVDSTLKIQPAKLEDSAVYLCASSSDYRGADTQYFGPGTRLTVL.

This clone appeared once. This CDR3 is missing its conserved last phenylalanine or tryptophan, likely due to a read error. The DNA is left out, because the CDR3 cannot be placed on it with certainty; the CDR3 is given as TCRdb lists it. The rearrangement links TRBV19 to TRBJ2-3; no check of the table's D call, TRBD1, against the DNA was made. CDR1 LNHDA and CDR2 SQIVND come from the germline V gene (reference sequence). The CDR3 length is 11 residues, termini included. The CDR3 protein is CAVLPGQGSFS.

The chain joins TRBV2 to TRBJ1-4, with D possibly being TRBD1 (5 bases). This CDR3 has 16 residues. V was cut by 6 bases and J by 3 bases, with 17 bases left in between. Germline CDR1 reads SNHLY; CDR2 reads FYNNEI. This CDR3 is CASRQKPRDSNEKLFF. CDR3 nucleotides: TGTGCCAGCAGACAAAAGCCCCGGGACTCTAATGAAAAACTGTTTTTT.

The table lists this clone with a few counts. The gene calls are TRBV2 and TRBJ1-5; maybe TRBD1 (6 bases). V was trimmed by 5 bases and J by 6 bases, leaving 11 bases between them. CDR3 length: 13 residues. Germline CDR1 reads SNHLY; CDR2 reads FYNNEI. The CDR3 DNA reads TGTGCCAGCAGTTGGGGGGCATTTCAGCCCCAGCATTTT. This translates into CASSWGAFQPQHF.

This clone is a singleton in its sample. V usage is TRBV6-6 and J usage is TRBJ2-7; TRBD2 is a possible D gene (7 bases). Per the germline V gene, CDR1 is MNHNY and CDR2 is SVGAGI (reference sequence). The CDR3 covers 13 residues. V was pared by 10 bases and J by 0 bases, with 13 bases between. CDR3 DNA sequence: TGTGCCACGGGGGGCAAACCCTCCTACGAGCAGTACTTC. This codes for CATGGKPSYEQYF.

The chain uses TRBV7-9 and TRBJ2-3; 15 nucleotides match TRBD2. CDR1 is SEHNR, CDR2 FQNEAQ, per germline (reference sequence). The CDR3 length is 18 residues. V trimming: 5 bases; J trimming: 0 bases; junction bases outside the gene matches: 6. The chain's CDR3 is CASSVGLAGGASTDTQYF. In DNA, the CDR3 is TGTGCCAGCAGCGTGGGACTAGCGGGAGGCGCTAGCACAGATACGCAGTATTTT.

This chain connects TRBV11-2 to TRBJ1-1, with D unclear. The CDR3 loop spans 12 amino acids. CDR1 SGHAT and CDR2 FQNNGV come from the germline V gene. Trimming left V 1 base short and J 12 bases short, with 12 bases between. CDR3: CASSLAGTLPFF. CDR3 bases: TGTGCCAGCAGCTTAGCCGGTACCTTACCTTTCTTT.

The chain carries TRBV5-6 and TRBJ1-4; D remains unclear. The CDR3 totals 16 residues. Trimming took 3 bases from V and 7 from J, leaving 19 bases between them. Germline assignment: CDR1 SGHDT and CDR2 YYEEEE. The CDR3 region is CASSSKYSEGGEKLFF. CDR3 coding DNA: TGTGCCAGCAGCTCCAAATATTCTGAGGGAGGTGAAAAACTGTTTTTT.

V gene TRBV6-1 combines with J gene TRBJ1-2; TRBD1 is a possible D gene (5 bases). Germline CDR1 and CDR2: MNHNS and SASEGT. This CDR3 comprises 12 residues. V was cut by 6 bases and J by 4 bases, with 9 bases left in between. CDR3 sequence: CASSRESYGYTF. The CDR3 region has the DNA TGTGCCAGCAGCAGGGAAAGCTATGGCTACACCTTC.

This clone has a single count. The same CDR3 also results from other DNA sequences found in this sample. This sequence joins TRBV7-3 and TRBJ2-5; 8 nucleotides align to TRBD1. CDR1 and CDR2 (germline): SGHTA, FQGTGA. Losses at the gene ends were 3 bases for V and 4 bases for J; bases not matched to a gene: 1. The CDR3 loop spans 13 amino acids. The CDR3 coding sequence is TGTGCCAGCAGCTTCGGGACAGGAGAGACCCAGTACTTC. The encoded protein is CASSFGTGETQYF.

This chain uses TRBV9 with TRBJ2-1; D is possibly TRBD1 (5 bases). V dropped 3 bases and J dropped 0 bases, with 13 bases sitting between them. The CDR3 totals 16 residues. CDR1 is SGDLS and CDR2 is YYNGEE in the germline V gene. DNA for the CDR3: TGTGCCAGCAGCGAGACAGAAGATTTCTCCTACAATGAGCAGTTCTTC. It yields the protein CASSETEDFSYNEQFF.

A remark on this clone: The sample carries other DNA sequences with the same CDR3. J is TRBJ1-2 and V is TRBV7-2; a weak D match, TRBD1 (5 bases). Germline values: CDR1 SGHTA, CDR2 FQGNSA. The CDR3 is 12 residues long. Between the trimmed V and J ends, which lost 2 bases and 7 bases, there was a span of 8 bases. The CDR3 DNA reads as TGTGCCAGCAGCTTAATCGGGGCTGGCTACACCTTC. Translation gives CASSLIGAGYTF.

The J gene is TRBJ1-2, the V gene TRBV28; 7 bases line up with TRBD1. The CDR3 sequence is 14 residues long. Unmatched junction bases numbered 6, after V lost 6 bases and J lost 2 bases. CDR1 is MDHEN and CDR2 is SYDVKM in the germline V gene. As DNA, the CDR3 is TGTGCCAGCAGGGGGGGACAGTTCAACTATGGCTACACCTTC. Protein sequence: CASRGGQFNYGYTF.

This rearrangement joins TRBV5-1 to TRBJ1-2; possibly TRBD1 for D (5 bases). Trimming left V 5 bases short and J 6 bases short, with 20 bases between. This CDR3 spans 15 amino acids. The germline V gene has CDR1 SGHRS and CDR2 YFSETQ. DNA of the CDR3: TGCGCCAGCAGGCCCCGGGACCTACAAATAGATGGCTACACCTTC. This encodes CASRPRDLQIDGYTF.

The chain carries TRBV29-1 and TRBJ2-5, with a tentative D call TRBD1 (6 bases). The V and J ends lost 5 bases and 4 bases respectively, with 14 bases between them. Germline V CDR1 and CDR2: SQVTM, ANQGSEA. The CDR3 spans 13 residues. The CDR3 region has the DNA TGCAGCGTTCGTACAGGGATGGGAGAGACCCAGTACTTC. It specifies CSVRTGMGETQYF.

The V call is TRBV5-1, the J call TRBJ2-2; TRBD2 agrees at 11 bases. The CDR3 covers 15 residues. J gave up 4 bases and V 7 bases, and 6 bases lay outside the gene matches. Germline CDR1 and CDR2: SGHRS and YFSETQ. For the CDR3, the DNA is TGCGCCAGCGGCGCCGGACTAGCGGGCACCGGGGAGCTGTTTTTT. This encodes CASGAGLAGTGELFF.

The rearrangement uses TRBV5-6 and TRBJ2-2, with D possibly matching TRBD1 (6 bases). This CDR3 has 15 residues. Looked up from germline, CDR1 is SGHDT and CDR2 is YYEEEE. V shed 6 bases and J shed 0 bases, with 12 bases lying between them. The CDR3 spells CASTQGLSNTGELFF. In DNA, the CDR3 is TGTGCCAGCACGCAGGGGCTCTCGAACACCGGGGAGCTGTTTTTT.

This clone was counted a single time. This chain connects TRBV6-5 to TRBJ2-1; 8 nucleotides agree with TRBD2. Trimming at V came to 0 bases and at J to 9 bases, leaving 7 bases not matched to a gene. This CDR3 has 15 residues. The germline V gene has CDR1 MNHEY and CDR2 SVGAGI. Here the CDR3 DNA reads TGTGCCAGCAGTTACTCGGGAGCGGGAGCTGGTGAGCAGTTCTTC. Translating gives CASSYSGAGAGEQFF.

Points on this clone: At the DNA level, this CDR3 is encoded by other sequences in the same sample as well. This chain connects TRBV9 to TRBJ2-1; 7 nucleotides agree with TRBD2. This CDR3 has 16 residues. After removal of 0 bases from V and 7 bases from J, the junction contained 10 bases not matched to a gene. Looked up from germline, CDR1 is SGDLS and CDR2 is YYNGEE. The CDR3 is CASSVGVAGAENEQFF. For the CDR3, the DNA is TGTGCCAGCAGCGTAGGTGTGGCGGGAGCTGAAAATGAGCAGTTCTTC.

J is TRBJ2-7 and V is TRBV13, with D hard to call. CDR1 and CDR2 from the germline V gene are PRHDT and FYEKMQ (reference sequence). The CDR3 length is 13 residues. Trimming took 5 bases from V and 7 from J, leaving 15 bases between them. This chain's CDR3 is CASSLTANREQYF. In DNA, the CDR3 is TGTGCCAGCAGCCTCACAGCGAATCGAGAGCAGTACTTC.

The gene calls are TRBV5-1 and TRBJ1-3, with 7 positions matching TRBD1. The ends lost 0 bases at V and 4 bases at J; junction bases unmatched: 4. The CDR3 spans 15 residues. Germline V gives CDR1 SGHRS, CDR2 YFSETQ. The CDR3 region is CASSLDRGDGNTIYF. DNA of the CDR3: TGCGCCAGCAGCTTGGACAGGGGTGACGGAAACACCATATATTTT.

The chain has TRBV7-9 and TRBJ1-2; D might be TRBD1 (5 bases). The germline V and J ends were trimmed by 6 bases and 4 bases, with 6 bases remaining between them. The CDR3 has 11 amino acids. Germline CDR1 reads SEHNR; CDR2 reads FQNEAQ (reference sequence). CDR3 amino acids: CASSGGYGYTF. The CDR3 DNA reads as TGTGCCAGCAGTGGGGGCTATGGCTACACCTTC.

The CDR3 region has the DNA TGTGCCAGCAGTCTAGGGACTAGCGGAGGAGGTTGGACCCAGTACTTC. Protein product: CASSLGTSGGGWTQYF. This chain uses TRBV27 with TRBJ2-5; 11 nucleotides line up with TRBD2. CDR1 MNHEY and CDR2 SMNVEV come from the germline V gene (reference sequence). This CDR3 spans 16 amino acids. V trimming: 5 bases; J trimming: 7 bases; junction bases outside the gene matches: 12.

Note on this clone: Different DNA sequences within this sample yield the same CDR3. The V and J genes are TRBV18 and TRBJ1-1; D remains unclear. The length of the CDR3 is 14 residues. Germline loops: CDR1 KGHSH, CDR2 LQKENI. V lost 2 bases and J 0 bases, leaving 7 bases between the germline ends. The CDR3 is CASSPGLMNTEAFF. CDR3 DNA: TGTGCCAGCTCACCAGGCCTGATGAACACTGAAGCTTTCTTT.

The rearrangement joins TRBV6-5 to TRBJ2-3, with D perhaps given as TRBD1 or TRBD2 (6 bases each). Per the germline V gene, CDR1 is MNHEY and CDR2 is SVGAGI. The CDR3 extends over 13 amino acids. V gave up 6 bases and J gave up 9 bases, with 16 bases separating them. The DNA of the CDR3 is TGTGCCAGCAGCTCCCTCGGGGGCCAAACGCAGTATTTT. Translation gives CASSSLGGQTQYF.

The J gene is TRBJ1-1, the V gene TRBV7-9; D gene ambiguous. The CDR3 spans 15 residues. V was cut by 2 bases and J by 0 bases, with 10 bases left in between. The germline V gene has CDR1 SEHNR and CDR2 FQNEAQ (reference sequence). The CDR3 nucleotides read TGTGCCAGCAGCTTATGGTTGGCGATGAACACTGAAGCTTTCTTT. Protein sequence: CASSLWLAMNTEAFF.

This sequence joins TRBV9 and TRBJ2-3; possibly TRBD1 for D (6 bases). Trimming removed 0 bases at V and 0 bases at J, with 17 bases between. Per germline, CDR1 SGDLS and CDR2 YYNGEE. The CDR3 is made up of 18 amino acids. CDR3 sequence (DNA): TGTGCCAGCAGCGTAGGCTCGGGCAGGGGATCTAGCACAGATACGCAGTATTTT. Protein sequence: CASSVGSGRGSSTDTQYF.

J is TRBJ1-2 and V is TRBV5-6, with D perhaps matching TRBD1 (5 bases). The CDR3 runs 14 residues. Germline V CDR1 and CDR2: SGHDT, YYEEEE. V lost 4 bases and J lost 1, with 11 bases in between. CDR3 in amino acids: CASSRDRGNYGYTF. The CDR3 DNA sequence: TGTGCCAGCAGCCGGGACCGGGGTAACTATGGCTACACCTTC.

This clone has just one count. The rearrangement joins TRBV9 to TRBJ2-1, with D possibly TRBD2 on 6 matching bases. V was shortened by 2 bases and J by 7 bases, with 16 bases between the two germline ends. This CDR3 has 15 amino acids. In germline, CDR1 is SGDLS, CDR2 YYNGEE. CDR3 sequence reads: CASSVDGTLLNEQFF. In DNA form, the CDR3 reads TGTGCCAGCAGCGTGGACGGGACTTTGCTTAATGAGCAGTTCTTC.